The T cell receptor (beta chain) described here comes from a study of T cells in Graves' hyperthyroidism and ophthalmopathy. Germline lookup yields CDR1 SGHVS and CDR2 FQNEAQ. This CDR3 spans 15 amino acids. The V end was cut by 0 bases, the J end by 4 bases, with 12 bases between. Whole-study findings and limits: Appearing also in blood were most of the thyroid clonotypes expanded above 0.001. Ophthalmopathy was model-predicted a median approximately 6.4 months pre-onset.

In the case of this clonotype: Its antigen is undetermined.

There were TCR beta CDR3 regions amplified from RNA transcripts. A first-round RT-PCR of the TCR CDR3 used the HTBI primer set. TCRdb called the multiplex PCR reads again in MiXCR, with one record for every CDR3 protein. This repertoire shows 640,000 or so distinct CDR3 sequences, over 12% found once; its top ten account for about 4%. Input material: blood. The J gene is TRBJ2-5, the V gene TRBV7-8, with a possible D match to TRBD2 (5 bases). The source of this sequence is a woman aged 40 to 50 with Graves' ophthalmopathy. The CDR3 loop is CASSLAYWTGETQYF. The DNA of the CDR3 is TGTGCCAGCAGCTTAGCGTATTGGACTGGAGAGACCCAGTACTTC.